This T cell receptor (beta chain) comes out of a study of CD8+ T cells in alopecia areata. Study overall: Patients received oral tofacitinib, 5 to 10 mg twice daily, for moderate-to-severe alopecia areata. General study points: Normal skin contains resident alphabeta T cells, and these are also sequenced in scalp samples. The study found higher clonality in lesional than normal scalp, especially in alopecia totalis/universalis.

RNA was isolated and reverse transcribed to cDNA, the sequencing template. Sequenced by immunoSEQ multiplex PCR; TCRdb stores in-frame clones only, minus some. Of 200,000 to 250,000 clones listed, under 60% are singletons. Worth noting for this clone: Its antigen is not known.

Germline V gives CDR1 SQVTM, CDR2 ANQGSEA. J gave up 5 bases and V 6 bases, and 6 bases lay outside the gene matches. The CDR3 runs to 13 residues. The treatment denotes: oral pan-JAK inhibitor, 5-10 mg twice daily. This receptor was obtained from a human donor with alopecia areata. The V and J genes are TRBV29-1 and TRBJ1-1; 10 bases map to TRBD1. Specimen: CD4+ T cells sorted from blood, collected at week 4, from a patient treated with tofacitinib. DNA for the CDR3: TGCAGCGTGAGAGGACAGGGGGTTACTGAAGCTTTCTTT. Translating it yields CSVRGQGVTEAFF.